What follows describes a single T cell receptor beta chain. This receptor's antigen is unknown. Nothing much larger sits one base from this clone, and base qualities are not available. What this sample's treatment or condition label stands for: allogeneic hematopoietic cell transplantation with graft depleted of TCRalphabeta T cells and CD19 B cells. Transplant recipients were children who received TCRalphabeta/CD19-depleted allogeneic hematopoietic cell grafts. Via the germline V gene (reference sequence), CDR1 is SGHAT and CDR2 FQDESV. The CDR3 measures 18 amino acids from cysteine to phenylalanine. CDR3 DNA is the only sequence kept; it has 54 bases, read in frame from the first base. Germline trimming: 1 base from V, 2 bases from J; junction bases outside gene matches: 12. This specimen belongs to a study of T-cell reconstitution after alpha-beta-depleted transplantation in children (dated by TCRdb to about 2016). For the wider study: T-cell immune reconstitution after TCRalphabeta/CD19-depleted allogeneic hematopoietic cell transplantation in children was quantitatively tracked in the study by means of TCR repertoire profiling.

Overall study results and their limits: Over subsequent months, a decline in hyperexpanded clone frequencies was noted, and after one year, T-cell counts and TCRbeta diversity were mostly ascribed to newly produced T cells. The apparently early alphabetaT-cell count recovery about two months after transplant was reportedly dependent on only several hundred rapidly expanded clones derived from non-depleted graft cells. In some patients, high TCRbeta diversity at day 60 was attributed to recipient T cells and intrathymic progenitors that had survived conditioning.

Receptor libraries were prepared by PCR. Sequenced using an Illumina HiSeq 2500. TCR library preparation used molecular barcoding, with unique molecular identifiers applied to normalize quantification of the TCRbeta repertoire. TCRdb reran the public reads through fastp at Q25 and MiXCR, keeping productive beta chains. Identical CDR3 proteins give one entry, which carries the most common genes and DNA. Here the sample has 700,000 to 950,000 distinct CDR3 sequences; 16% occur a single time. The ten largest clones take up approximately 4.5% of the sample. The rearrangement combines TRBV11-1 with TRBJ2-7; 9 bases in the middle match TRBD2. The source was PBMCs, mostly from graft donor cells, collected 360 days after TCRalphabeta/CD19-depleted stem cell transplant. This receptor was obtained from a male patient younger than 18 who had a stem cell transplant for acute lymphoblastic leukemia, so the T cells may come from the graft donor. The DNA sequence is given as TGTGCCAGCAGCTTAGAAGAAGTAGCGGTAGCGGGAGCCTACGAGCAGTACTTC. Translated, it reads CASSLEEVAVAGAYEQYF.